This TCR beta chain came from a study of molecular identifiers for immune sequencing clone quantification. TCRdb ran MiXCR on the PCR reads and lists one entry per CDR3 protein. The sample carries over 35,000 distinct CDR3 sequences, less than 20% recorded once. The length of the CDR3 is 13 residues. Trimming cost V 5 bases and J 8 bases; bases outside gene matches: 11. Germline assignment: CDR1 DFQATT and CDR2 SNEGSKA (reference sequence). This clonotype was detected many times. Sequencing was done on a sample of naive CD8+ T cells from blood, with Jurkat cell RNA spiked in. Described subset: FACS-sorted CD8+CD4-CCR7+CD45RA+ naive T cells. The chain has TRBV20-1 and TRBJ1-2; 7 bases line up with TRBD1. The receptor was isolated from a human donor in good health. Some libraries in this study had Jurkat cell RNA spiked in. CDR3 in DNA: TGCAGTGCTCCGACAGGGACGGGAGGCGGCTACACCTTC. Translated: CSAPTGTGGGYTF.